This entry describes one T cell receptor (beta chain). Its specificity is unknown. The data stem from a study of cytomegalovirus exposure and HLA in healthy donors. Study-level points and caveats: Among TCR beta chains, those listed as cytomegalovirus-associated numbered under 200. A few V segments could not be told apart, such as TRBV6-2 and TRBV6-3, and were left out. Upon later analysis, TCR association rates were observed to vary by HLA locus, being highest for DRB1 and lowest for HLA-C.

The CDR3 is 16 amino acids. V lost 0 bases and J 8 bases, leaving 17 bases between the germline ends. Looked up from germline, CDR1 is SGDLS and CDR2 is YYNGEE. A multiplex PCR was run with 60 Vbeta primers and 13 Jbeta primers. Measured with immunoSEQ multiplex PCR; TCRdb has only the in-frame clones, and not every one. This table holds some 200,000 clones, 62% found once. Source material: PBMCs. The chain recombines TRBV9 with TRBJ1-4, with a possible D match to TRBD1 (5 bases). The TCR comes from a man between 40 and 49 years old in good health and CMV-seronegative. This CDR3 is CASSVGRAGLGEKLFF. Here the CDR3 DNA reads TGTGCCAGCAGCGTAGGTCGGGCAGGGCTTGGAGAAAAACTGTTTTTT.